Below are 8 T cell receptor beta chains sequenced from a single sample in a study of blood T cell repertoires in COVID-19. Assay used: immunoSEQ multiplex PCR; TCRdb lists only in-frame clones, some missing. The sample yields approximately 140,000 clones, roughly 88% seen once. Source material: PBMCs or T cells enriched from blood (not recorded which). The origin of the receptors is a woman aged 25 to 39 with acute COVID-19.

The V call is TRBV11-2, the J call TRBJ1-1; the D gene is possibly TRBD1 (6 bases). Trimming removed 1 base at V and 0 bases at J, with 12 bases between. This CDR3 is 16 amino acids long. Germline CDR1 is SGHAT and CDR2 is FQNNGV. CDR3: CASSLAPGQLNTEAFF. The CDR3 DNA follows: TGTGCCAGCAGCTTAGCTCCAGGACAGCTGAACACTGAAGCTTTCTTT. The full variable domain, in which reference TRBV11-2 and TRBJ1-1 provide the parts outside the CDR3, is EAGVAQSPRYKIIEKRQSVAFWCNPISGHATLYWYQQILGQGPKLLIQFQNNGVVDDSQLPKDRFSAERLKGVDSTLKIQPAKLEDSAVYLCASSLAPGQLNTEAFFGQGTRLTVV.

This clone was detected once. The J gene is TRBJ1-1, the V gene TRBV5-1; 7 bases match TRBD1. This CDR3 is 15 amino acids long. In germline, CDR1 is SGHRS, CDR2 YFSETQ. The ends lost 3 bases at V and 0 bases at J; junction bases unmatched: 5. CDR3 DNA sequence: TGCGCCAGCAGCTCCCAGGGGGATATGAACACTGAAGCTTTCTTT. As protein: CASSSQGDMNTEAFF.

The V call is TRBV27, the J call TRBJ2-5; weak D call: TRBD1 (5 bases). Germline CDR1 and CDR2: MNHEY and SMNVEV (reference sequence). The CDR3 has 14 amino acids. V shed 6 bases and J shed 5 bases, with 16 bases lying between them. CDR3 amino acids: CASRRRWSGETQYF. The CDR3 nucleotides are TGTGCCAGCAGAAGAAGGTGGTCAGGGGAGACCCAGTACTTC.

This clone was observed a few times. This rearrangement joins TRBV10-1 to TRBJ2-7; D may be TRBD2 (6 bases). This CDR3 comprises 14 residues. CDR1 and CDR2 from the germline V gene are WNHNN and SYGVQD (reference sequence). With 3 bases removed from V and 4 bases from J, the gap between germline ends came to 13 bases. The CDR3 sequence is CASSDRDFRYEQYF. The CDR3 DNA reads as TGCGCCAGCAGTGATAGGGACTTTCGATACGAGCAGTACTTC.

This chain joins TRBV19 and TRBJ2-3; 7 bases line up with TRBD1. Germline V gene lookup returns CDR1 LNHDA and CDR2 SQIVND (reference sequence). V lost 10 bases and J lost 2; bases outside the gene matches: 9. The CDR3 loop spans 14 amino acids. CDR3 coding DNA: TGTGCCACACGCCCGGGACAGTCCACAGATACGCAGTATTTT. It yields the protein CATRPGQSTDTQYF.

V gene TRBV9 combines with J gene TRBJ1-3, with no clear D. CDR1 and CDR2 (germline): SGDLS, YYNGEE. V was trimmed by 4 bases and J by 1 base, leaving 12 bases between them. This CDR3 comprises 15 residues. The CDR3: CASSITGGSGNTIYF. The CDR3 DNA sequence: TGTGCCAGCAGCATCACGGGTGGATCTGGAAACACCATATATTTT.

The V call is TRBV7-2, the J call TRBJ2-1, with D tentatively TRBD2 (6 bases). CDR1 and CDR2 (germline): SGHTA, FQGNSA. The CDR3 is 15 residues long. V shed 4 bases and J shed 5 bases, with 15 bases lying between them. In nucleotides, the CDR3 is TGTGCCAGCAGCTGGGGACTCCCACGACACAATGAGCAGTTCTTC. Amino acids: CASSWGLPRHNEQFF.

This chain connects TRBV6-6 to TRBJ2-3; no clear D. The V gene's germline CDR1 is MNHNY and CDR2 SVGAGI (reference sequence). Trimming stripped 6 bases from V and 4 bases from J, with 8 bases between. The CDR3 length is 12 residues. CDR3 protein: CASSIAADTQYF. In DNA form, the CDR3 reads TGTGCCAGCAGCATAGCCGCAGATACGCAGTATTTT.